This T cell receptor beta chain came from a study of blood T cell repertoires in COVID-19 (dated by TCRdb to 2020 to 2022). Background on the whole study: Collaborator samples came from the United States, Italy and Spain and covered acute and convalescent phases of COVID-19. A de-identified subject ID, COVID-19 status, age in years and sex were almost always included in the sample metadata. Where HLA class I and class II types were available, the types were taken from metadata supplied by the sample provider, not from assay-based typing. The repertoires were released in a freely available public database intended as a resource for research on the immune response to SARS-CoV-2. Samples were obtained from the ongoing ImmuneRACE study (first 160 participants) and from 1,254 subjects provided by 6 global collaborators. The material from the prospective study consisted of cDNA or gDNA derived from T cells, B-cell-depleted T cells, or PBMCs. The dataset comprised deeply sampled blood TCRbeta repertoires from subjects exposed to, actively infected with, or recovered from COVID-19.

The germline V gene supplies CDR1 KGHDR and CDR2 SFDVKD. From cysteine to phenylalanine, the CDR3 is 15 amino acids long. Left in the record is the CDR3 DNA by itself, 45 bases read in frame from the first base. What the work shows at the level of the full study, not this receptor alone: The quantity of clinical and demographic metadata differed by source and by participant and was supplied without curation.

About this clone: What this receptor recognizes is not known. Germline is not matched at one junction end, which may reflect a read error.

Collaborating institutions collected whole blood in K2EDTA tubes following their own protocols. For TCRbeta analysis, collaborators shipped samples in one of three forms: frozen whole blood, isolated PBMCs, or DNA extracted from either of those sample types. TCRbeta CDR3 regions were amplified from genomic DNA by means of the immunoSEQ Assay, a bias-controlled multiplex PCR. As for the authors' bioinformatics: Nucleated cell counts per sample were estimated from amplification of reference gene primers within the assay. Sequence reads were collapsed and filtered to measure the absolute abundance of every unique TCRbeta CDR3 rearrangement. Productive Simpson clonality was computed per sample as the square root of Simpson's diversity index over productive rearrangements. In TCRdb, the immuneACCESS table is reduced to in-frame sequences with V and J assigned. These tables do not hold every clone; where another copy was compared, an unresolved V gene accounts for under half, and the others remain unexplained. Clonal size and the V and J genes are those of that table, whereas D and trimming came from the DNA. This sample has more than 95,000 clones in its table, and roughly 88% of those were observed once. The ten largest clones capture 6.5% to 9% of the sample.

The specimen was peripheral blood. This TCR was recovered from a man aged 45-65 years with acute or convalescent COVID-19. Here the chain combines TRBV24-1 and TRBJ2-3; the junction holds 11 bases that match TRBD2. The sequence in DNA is TGTGCCACCAGTATTAGCGGGAGGGACACAGATGCGCAGTATTTT. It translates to CATSISGRDTDAQYF.